The 27 T cell receptor beta chains given below trace back to one sample, sequenced in a study of identical twins. TCRdb recomputed calls from the 5' RACE reads with MiXCR, one row per CDR3 protein. The sample has a few hundred thousand distinct CDR3 sequences; approximately 7.1% are singletons. Another study also made use of these data, one on T cells expressing NK-cell markers.

What was sequenced was CD8+ T cells sorted from blood. Receptors were obtained from a woman in her late teens or twenties in good health.

This clonotype was counted many times. The gene calls are TRBV29-1 and TRBJ2-7; D perhaps matches TRBD2 (6 bases). V lost 4 bases to trimming and J lost 6 bases, with 13 bases between them. Germline V gene sequence: CDR1 SQVTM, CDR2 ANQGSEA. The CDR3 consists of 12 residues. The CDR3 spells CSVGGVGGEQYF. The CDR3 DNA reads as TGCAGCGTTGGAGGGGTCGGGGGCGAGCAGTACTTC.

This clonotype has ten or more counts. The rearrangement uses TRBV7-8 and TRBJ2-1; D might be TRBD2 (5 bases). This CDR3 region has 17 residues. V was trimmed by 2 bases and J by 1 base, leaving 15 bases between them. Germline lookup yields CDR1 SGHVS and CDR2 FQNEAQ. The CDR3, as DNA: TGTGCCAGCAGCTTAACCCCTCAGCGGAGTTCCTACAATGAGCAGTTCTTC. It encodes CASSLTPQRSSYNEQFF. Variable domain in full (rest from reference TRBV7-8 and TRBJ2-1): GAGVSQSPRYKVAKRGQDVALRCDPISGHVSLFWYQQALGQGPEFLTYFQNEAQLDKSGLPSDRFFAERPEGSVSTLKIQRTQQEDSAVYLCASSLTPQRSSYNEQFFGPGTRLTVL.

In this sample, this clonotype turned up a few times. The V and J genes are TRBV6-2 or TRBV6-3 and TRBJ2-3; D call uncertain. This CDR3 comprises 11 residues. V was cut by 5 bases and J by 7 bases, with 7 bases left in between. Germline CDR1 MNHEY, CDR2 SVGEGT. As DNA, the CDR3 is TGTGCCAGCAGTACGAGTAATACGCAGTATTTT. Protein: CASSTSNTQYF.

The sample holds many counts of this clonotype. The chain employs TRBV28 and TRBJ2-7, with 12 bases identical to TRBD1. Trimming removed 6 bases from V and 1 base from J; junction bases left unmatched: 1. The CDR3 is 14 residues long. Germline CDR1 reads MDHEN; CDR2 reads SYDVKM. The CDR3 nucleotides are TGTGCCAGCAGGGGACAGGGGGCTTCCTACGAGCAGTACTTC. Translation: CASRGQGASYEQYF.

The V call is TRBV27, the J call TRBJ2-1, with D maybe TRBD2 (6 bases). The CDR3 runs to 14 residues. V lost 3 bases and J lost 5, with 11 bases in between. The germline V gene has CDR1 MNHEY and CDR2 SMNVEV (reference sequence). This CDR3 is CASSFTGTDNEQFF. The CDR3 coding sequence is TGTGCCAGCAGTTTCACCGGGACTGACAATGAGCAGTTCTTC.

This clonotype was observed many times. This chain joins TRBV7-9 and TRBJ2-7, with TRBD1 matching 7 bases. The V gene end was trimmed by 5 bases and the J gene end by 4 bases; junction bases not matched to a gene: 11. The CDR3 runs to 15 residues. CDR1 and CDR2 (germline): SEHNR, FQNEAQ (reference sequence). The CDR3 nucleotides read TGTGCCAGCAGCCCCGGACAGGCATCGTCATACGAGCAGTACTTC. Its protein is CASSPGQASSYEQYF.

The V call is TRBV9, the J call TRBJ2-2, with TRBD2 matching 8 bases. Looked up from germline, CDR1 is SGDLS and CDR2 is YYNGEE. The junction had 2 bases not matched to a gene; V was cut back by 0 bases and J by 1 base. The CDR3 spans 16 residues. The CDR3 loop is CASSVDAGGNTGELFF. In nucleotides, the CDR3 is TGTGCCAGCAGCGTAGACGCGGGAGGGAACACCGGGGAGCTGTTTTTT.

The chain recombines TRBV5-6 with TRBJ1-2; D is undetermined. The CDR3 is made up of 14 amino acids. The V end lost 4 bases, the J end lost 5 bases, and 15 bases lay between the germline ends. Per germline, CDR1 SGHDT and CDR2 YYEEEE. CDR3 nucleotides: TGTGCCAGCAGCGTCGGGAGCCAGGTGTATGGCTACACCTTC. This codes for CASSVGSQVYGYTF.

This sequence joins TRBV5-1 and TRBJ2-7; D call uncertain. Trimming shortened V by 4 bases and J by 0 bases, and 11 bases separated the two germline ends. The CDR3 totals 14 residues. Germline CDR1 reads SGHRS; CDR2 reads YFSETQ. CDR3 sequence: CASSTKQNSYEQYF. The CDR3, as DNA: TGCGCCAGCAGCACAAAACAGAACTCCTACGAGCAGTACTTC.

This clonotype has more than one count but fewer than ten. V gene TRBV12-3 or TRBV12-4 combines with J gene TRBJ2-1; TRBD2 matches 9 bases. This CDR3 spans 15 amino acids. V trimming: 3 bases; J trimming: 5 bases; junction bases outside the gene matches: 5. The chain's CDR3 is CASSLAGGPNNEQFF. CDR3 sequence (DNA): TGTGCCAGCAGTTTGGCGGGAGGGCCCAACAATGAGCAGTTCTTC.

This sequence joins TRBV27 and TRBJ1-1; possible D gene TRBD1, 5 bases. This CDR3 is built from 13 residues. The germline gives CDR1 MNHEY, CDR2 SMNVEV (reference sequence). V gave up 4 bases and J gave up 4 bases, with 10 bases separating them. The CDR3 DNA follows: TGTGCCAGCAGTTCCGACAGTTCCACTGAAGCTTTCTTT. This translates into CASSSDSSTEAFF.

J is TRBJ2-7 and V is TRBV4-3; no reliable D call. This CDR3 spans 16 amino acids. Germline CDR1 is LGHNA and CDR2 is YSLEER. Trimming removed 2 bases at V and 3 bases at J, with 17 bases between. The CDR3 region has the DNA TGCGCCAGCAGCCAATCCCTCGACCTGCATGGCTACGAGCAGTACTTC. This encodes CASSQSLDLHGYEQYF.

This clonotype was picked up many times. The chain joins TRBV27 to TRBJ2-3; TRBD2 agrees at 7 bases. V lost 9 bases and J lost 10; bases outside the gene matches: 25. CDR1 is MNHEY and CDR2 is SMNVEV in the germline V gene (reference sequence). This CDR3 is 17 amino acids long. The CDR3 nucleotides read TGTGCCAGTCGAAATCCGCATCGGGACGCGGTGGGGAGGGCGCAGTATTTT. Amino acid sequence: CASRNPHRDAVGRAQYF.

There are a few counts of this clonotype. The chain joins TRBV5-1 to TRBJ1-1, with D unresolved. The V and J ends lost 0 bases and 1 base respectively, with 10 bases between them. The CDR3 spans 15 residues. Per germline, CDR1 SGHRS and CDR2 YFSETQ. Here the CDR3 DNA reads TGCGCCAGCAGCTTGGCCGTCGACGGGAACACTGAAGCTTTCTTT. Its protein is CASSLAVDGNTEAFF.

This clonotype was found many times. The chain is built from TRBV5-6 and TRBJ2-7; 8 positions match TRBD1. After removal of 3 bases from V and 3 bases from J, the junction contained 5 bases not matched to a gene. This CDR3 spans 14 amino acids. Germline V CDR1 and CDR2: SGHDT, YYEEEE. The CDR3 coding sequence is TGTGCCAGCAGCTCCGGGACAGGCCTCTACGAGCAGTACTTC. It specifies CASSSGTGLYEQYF.

In this sample, this clonotype turned up a few times. The chain combines TRBV27 with TRBJ2-2; D is uncertain. V was clipped by 5 bases and J by 0 bases, with 7 bases between them. Germline V lookup: CDR1 MNHEY, CDR2 SMNVEV (reference sequence). The CDR3 covers 14 residues. The CDR3 region has the DNA TGTGCCAGCAGTACCGGAACGAACACCGGGGAGCTGTTTTTT. Translated: CASSTGTNTGELFF.

The sample holds many counts of this clonotype. V and J are TRBV12-3 or TRBV12-4 and TRBJ1-1; unclear D gene. The CDR3 sequence is 11 residues long. V was pared by 5 bases and J by 8 bases, with 9 bases between. The CDR3 DNA follows: TGTGCCAGCAGTCCCGCCCTGGAAGCTTTCTTT. This encodes CASSPALEAFF.

The rearrangement joins TRBV5-1 to TRBJ1-5; D not resolved. V was pared by 0 bases and J by 1 base, with 8 bases between. The CDR3 sequence is 15 residues long. Per germline, CDR1 SGHRS and CDR2 YFSETQ. The chain's CDR3 is CASSLGGWSNQPQHF. The CDR3 region has the DNA TGCGCCAGCAGCTTGGGAGGGTGGAGCAATCAGCCCCAGCATTTT.

The rearrangement links TRBV9 to TRBJ1-6, with a tentative D call TRBD1 (5 bases). CDR3 length: 14 amino acids. V was trimmed by 5 bases and J by 9 bases, leaving 15 bases between them. Germline V gives CDR1 SGDLS, CDR2 YYNGEE. Here the CDR3 DNA reads TGTGCCAGCAGAGGCGGACATTCAAGTTCACCCCTCCACTTT. This translates into CASRGGHSSSPLHF.

This clonotype was detected ten times or more. This chain joins TRBV12-3 or TRBV12-4 and TRBJ1-3; 8 bases are shared with TRBD1. The J segment lost 4 bases and the V segment lost 5 bases, leaving 7 bases of the junction unmatched. The CDR3 extends over 15 amino acids. The CDR3 loop is CASSVTGDMGNTIYF. The CDR3 DNA reads TGTGCCAGCAGTGTGACAGGGGATATGGGAAACACCATATATTTT.

This clonotype was counted at least ten times. An end of the junction differs from the germline gene, which may be a read error. The V gene is TRBV7-9, the J gene TRBJ1-2; possible D gene TRBD1, 6 bases. Germline CDR1 SEHNR, CDR2 FQNEAQ (reference sequence). The CDR3 is 14 amino acids. CDR3 bases: TGTGCCAGCAGTTTAGGTGACAGGAGCTATGGCTACACCTTC. Translating gives CASSLGDRSYGYTF.

This clonotype was counted at least ten times. This CDR3 is CSASPLAKALREQFF. DNA of the CDR3: TGCAGTGCTAGCCCTCTAGCAAAAGCCCTCAGGGAGCAGTTCTTC. This chain uses TRBV20-1 with TRBJ2-1; tentative D call: TRBD2 (5 bases). Trimming removed 3 bases from V and 10 bases from J, with 22 bases in between. The length of the CDR3 is 15 residues. Germline CDR1 reads DFQATT; CDR2 reads SNEGSKA (reference sequence).

This clonotype was picked up many times. The V gene is TRBV5-5, the J gene TRBJ2-7, with a tentative D call TRBD2 (5 bases). Germline assignment: CDR1 SGHKS and CDR2 YYEKEE (reference sequence). The CDR3 spans 16 residues. V lost 0 bases, J lost 1 base, and 14 bases lay in between. For the CDR3, the DNA is TGTGCCAGCAGCTTGGGCGCCGGGGTCAGATCCTACGAGCAGTACTTC. Amino acids: CASSLGAGVRSYEQYF.

This clonotype was detected only a few times. The chain joins TRBV7-9 to TRBJ2-5, with a tentative D call TRBD2 (5 bases). CDR3 size: 17 residues. Germline-derived CDR1 and CDR2 are SEHNR and FQNEAQ (reference sequence). V was trimmed by 5 bases and J by 0 bases, leaving 19 bases between them. The CDR3 DNA is TGTGCCAGCAGCAAAATAGGTGAGGGCGATGACCAAGAGACCCAGTACTTC. Residues: CASSKIGEGDDQETQYF.

This clonotype was recorded a few times. J is TRBJ2-3 and V is TRBV7-2; no definite D call. The CDR3 is made up of 16 amino acids. The V end lost 1 base, the J end lost 1 base, and 12 bases lay between the germline ends. The germline V gene has CDR1 SGHTA and CDR2 FQGNSA. The CDR3: CASSLGLTARTDTQYF. The CDR3 bases are TGTGCCAGCAGCTTAGGACTCACCGCTCGCACAGATACGCAGTATTTT.

This clonotype was observed a handful of times. V gene TRBV29-1 combines with J gene TRBJ1-1; D remains unclear. CDR1 SQVTM and CDR2 ANQGSEA come from the germline V gene. This CDR3 region has 11 residues. The V end lost 7 bases, the J end lost 2 bases, and 8 bases lay between the germline ends. The CDR3 region has the DNA TGCAGCGCCGGGGATAACACTGAAGCTTTCTTT. Protein: CSAGDNTEAFF.

This rearrangement joins TRBV19 to TRBJ2-1; maybe TRBD2 (6 bases). Trimming left V 3 bases short and J 4 bases short, with 13 bases between. Germline assignment: CDR1 LNHDA and CDR2 SQIVND (reference sequence). The CDR3 runs 15 residues. The CDR3 DNA is TGTGCCAGTAGTATTGTTCCGGGAGAGTACAATGAGCAGTTCTTC. Its protein product is CASSIVPGEYNEQFF.